The 17 T cell receptor beta chains in this list originate from one sample, sequenced in a study of response to subunit inactivated influenza vaccine. TCRdb re-derived calls from the RT-PCR reads in MiXCR, one entry per CDR3 protein. The sample lists about 170,000 distinct CDR3 sequences; 12% were seen once. These data also featured in a second study, about T cells expressing NK-cell markers. Per that study: Scientists made TCR beta cDNA using 5'RACE template switching with UMIs.

Specimen: CD8+ T cells sorted from PBMCs, collected less than 13 days after vaccination. The receptors here all came from a man aged 50-60 years who received an inactivated influenza vaccine.

This clonotype was counted many times. This sequence joins TRBV29-1 and TRBJ2-7; D remains unclear. This CDR3 is 12 amino acids long. From germline, CDR1 is SQVTM and CDR2 ANQGSEA. V lost 2 bases and J lost 1, with 6 bases in between. CDR3 sequence reads: CSVESSSYEQYF. Written as DNA, the CDR3 is TGCAGCGTTGAATCCTCATCCTACGAGCAGTACTTC.

This clonotype was seen a few times. The V call is TRBV27, the J call TRBJ2-7, with D perhaps TRBD1 (6 bases). The CDR3 contains 16 residues. Germline CDR1 reads MNHEY; CDR2 reads SMNVEV (reference sequence). V lost 7 bases to trimming and J lost 0 bases, with 19 bases between them. The CDR3 here is CASTFSSGQSSYEQYF. CDR3 DNA: TGTGCCAGCACCTTTAGTTCAGGACAGAGCTCCTACGAGCAGTACTTC.

The V gene is TRBV29-1, the J gene TRBJ2-1; the match to TRBD2 covers 11 bases. Per germline, CDR1 SQVTM and CDR2 ANQGSEA. After removal of 6 bases from V and 8 bases from J, the junction contained 12 bases not matched to a gene. The CDR3 extends over 15 amino acids. The CDR3 here is CSVGPTSGGSYEQFF. CDR3 nucleotide sequence: TGCAGCGTGGGACCTACTAGCGGGGGATCTTATGAGCAGTTCTTC.

Regarding this clonotype: The junction shows a germline mismatch at one end, possibly a read error. The J gene is TRBJ2-7, the V gene TRBV7-9, with TRBD1 matching 12 bases. This CDR3 is 17 amino acids long. Germline values: CDR1 SEHNR, CDR2 FQNEAQ (reference sequence). The CDR3 nucleotides are TGTGCCAGCAGCGCATCTCACGGGACAGGGGGCTCCTACGAGCAGTATTTC. This sequence encodes CASSASHGTGGSYEQYF.

This clonotype was observed a handful of times. This chain links TRBV11-2 with TRBJ2-3, with D possibly being TRBD1 (6 bases). Germline loops: CDR1 SGHAT, CDR2 FQNNGV. Trimming left V 5 bases short and J 4 bases short, with 13 bases between. The CDR3 extends over 14 amino acids. The CDR3 nucleotides are TGTGCCAGCAGCCCAGGACAGAGGGCAGATACGCAGTATTTT. Protein sequence: CASSPGQRADTQYF. Looking up the rest from reference TRBV11-2 and TRBJ2-3 gives the full variable domain: EAGVAQSPRYKIIEKRQSVAFWCNPISGHATLYWYQQILGQGPKLLIQFQNNGVVDDSQLPKDRFSAERLKGVDSTLKIQPAKLEDSAVYLCASSPGQRADTQYFGPGTRLTVL.

This clonotype has more than one count but fewer than ten. The chain links TRBV12-3 or TRBV12-4 to TRBJ1-4; possible D gene TRBD1, 5 bases. The CDR3 totals 14 residues. Trimming pared 5 bases from V and 7 bases from J, leaving 14 bases between. The CDR3 nucleotides read TGTGCCAGCAGTAAACCGGGACTACGTGAAAAACTGTTTTTT. This encodes CASSKPGLREKLFF.

V is TRBV7-9 and J is TRBJ2-3, with 10 bases matching TRBD2. The CDR3 extends over 17 amino acids. The germline gives CDR1 SEHNR, CDR2 FQNEAQ (reference sequence). V was pared by 5 bases and J by 0 bases, with 8 bases of the junction left unmatched. CDR3 bases: TGTGCCAGCAGCACAAGACTAGCGGGTGCTAGCACAGATACGCAGTATTTT. Protein sequence: CASSTRLAGASTDTQYF. Using reference TRBV7-9 and TRBJ2-3 for the parts outside the CDR3, the full variable domain is DTGVSQNPRHKITKRGQNVTFRCDPISEHNRLYWYRQTLGQGPEFLTYFQNEAQLEKSRLLSDRFSAERPKGSFSTLEIQRTEQGDSAMYLCASSTRLAGASTDTQYFGPGTRLTVL.

The chain links TRBV3-1 to TRBJ2-7; D is perhaps TRBD1 (6 bases). The V gene lost 4 bases and the J gene lost 0 bases, with 13 bases spanning the gap. This CDR3 contains 15 residues. Germline V lookup: CDR1 LGHDT, CDR2 YNNKEL (reference sequence). The CDR3 loop is CASSPGQFSSYEQYF. As DNA, the CDR3 is TGTGCCAGCAGCCCTGGACAGTTCAGCTCCTACGAGCAGTACTTC.

This clonotype was observed a handful of times. The V gene is TRBV27, the J gene TRBJ2-7; perhaps D is TRBD1 or TRBD2 (5 bases each). The CDR3 is made up of 13 amino acids. V was cut by 2 bases and J by 6 bases, with 11 bases left in between. Germline V gene sequence: CDR1 MNHEY, CDR2 SMNVEV (reference sequence). The CDR3 DNA sequence: TGTGCCAGCAGTTTAAGGGCAGGGAGCGAGCAGTACTTC. Its protein is CASSLRAGSEQYF.

This clonotype appeared a few times. The gene calls are TRBV2 and TRBJ2-5; no clear D gene. The CDR3 is made up of 14 amino acids. The germline V gene has CDR1 SNHLY and CDR2 FYNNEI. Deletions cut 8 bases from V and 1 base from J, with 14 bases between. The CDR3 DNA is TGTGCCAGCGAACGAACAGATTTCCAAGAGACCCAGTACTTC. Translated: CASERTDFQETQYF.

This clonotype occurred a few times. The rearrangement joins TRBV5-1 to TRBJ1-2; D perhaps matches TRBD1 (6 bases). V lost 2 bases and J lost 2, with 13 bases in between. The CDR3 has 15 amino acids. CDR1 and CDR2 (germline): SGHRS, YFSETQ. CDR3 sequence (DNA): TGCGCCAGCAGCTTCACCGGGACATCAAACTATGGCTACACCTTC. This sequence encodes CASSFTGTSNYGYTF.

This clonotype was counted a few times. The genes are TRBV7-6 and TRBJ2-1; D is perhaps TRBD2 (5 bases). CDR3 length equals 15 residues. V lost 5 bases and J lost 5, with 16 bases in between. In germline, CDR1 is SGHVS, CDR2 FNYEAQ. The CDR3 sequence is CASSRRAAPDNEQFF. CDR3 bases: TGTGCCAGCAGCCGGCGGGCGGCCCCCGACAATGAGCAGTTCTTC. Full variable domain (rest looked up from reference TRBV7-6 and TRBJ2-1): GAGVSQSPRYKVTKRGQDVALRCDPISGHVSLYWYRQALGQGPEFLTYFNYEAQQDKSGLPNDRFSAERPEGSISTLTIQRTEQRDSAMYRCASSRRAAPDNEQFFGPGTRLTVL.

This clonotype was found a few times. V gene TRBV5-6 combines with J gene TRBJ2-5, with 12 bases lining up with TRBD2. The germline gives CDR1 SGHDT, CDR2 YYEEEE. The CDR3 runs 17 residues. V was pared by 0 bases and J by 0 bases, with 3 bases of the junction left unmatched. This CDR3 reads CASSLVGTSGHQETQYF. In nucleotides, the CDR3 is TGTGCCAGCAGCTTGGTAGGGACTAGCGGGCACCAAGAGACCCAGTACTTC. Full variable domain (remainder filled in from reference TRBV5-6 and TRBJ2-5): DAGVTQSPTHLIKTRGQQVTLRCSPKSGHDTVSWYQQALGQGPQFIFQYYEEEERQRGNFPDRFSGHQFPNYSSELNVNALLLGDSALYLCASSLVGTSGHQETQYFGPGTRLLVL.

The chain is built from TRBV3-1 and TRBJ1-1; 7 nucleotides match TRBD1. CDR3 length equals 19 residues. In germline, CDR1 is LGHDT, CDR2 YNNKEL (reference sequence). V gave up 4 bases and J gave up 2 bases; unmatched junction bases: 19. The DNA for the CDR3 is TGTGCCAGCAGCCCAAGAGGGACAGACACCAATGCGAGAAACACTGAAGCTTTCTTT. Translated: CASSPRGTDTNARNTEAFF.

This clonotype was counted only a few times. The V gene is TRBV11-2, the J gene TRBJ2-3; 16 bases agree with TRBD2. In germline, CDR1 is SGHAT, CDR2 FQNNGV. V lost 1 base and J lost 4; bases outside the gene matches: 8. This CDR3 has 19 amino acids. The CDR3 DNA sequence: TGTGCCAGCAGCTTAGTAGGGACTAGCGGGGGGGCTTTTTCAGATACGCAGTATTTT. It codes for CASSLVGTSGGAFSDTQYF.

The chain joins TRBV24-1 to TRBJ2-7; 9 bases match TRBD1. The CDR3 runs 13 residues. V lost 7 bases and J lost 9; bases outside the gene matches: 9. CDR1 and CDR2 from the germline V gene are KGHDR and SFDVKD. The CDR3 region is CATRDTGTGRQYF. The DNA for the CDR3 is TGTGCCACCAGAGATACCGGGACAGGGCGGCAGTACTTC.

This clonotype was counted only a few times. The rearrangement links TRBV25-1 to TRBJ1-2, with TRBD1 as a possible D gene (6 bases). CDR1 and CDR2 (germline): MGHDK, SYGVNS. The germline V and J ends were trimmed by 3 bases and 7 bases, with 12 bases remaining between them. This CDR3 is 13 amino acids long. The CDR3 DNA sequence: TGTGCCAGCAGTGAGGGGGCCAGGGGTGGCTACACCTTC. Amino acids: CASSEGARGGYTF.